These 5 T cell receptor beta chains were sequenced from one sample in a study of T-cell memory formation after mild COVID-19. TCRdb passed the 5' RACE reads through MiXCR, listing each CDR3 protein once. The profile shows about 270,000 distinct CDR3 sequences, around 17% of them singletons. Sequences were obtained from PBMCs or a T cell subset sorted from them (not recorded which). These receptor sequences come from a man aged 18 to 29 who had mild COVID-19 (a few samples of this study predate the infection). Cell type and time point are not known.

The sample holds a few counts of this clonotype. The CDR3 DNA reads TGTGCCAGCAGCCTTCCTGACAGCGCTGAAGCTTTCTTT. It specifies CASSLPDSAEAFF. The genes are TRBV11-2 and TRBJ1-1; maybe TRBD1 (5 bases). Trimming took 5 bases from V and 6 from J, leaving 13 bases between them. The CDR3 extends over 13 amino acids. Per germline, CDR1 SGHAT and CDR2 FQNNGV.

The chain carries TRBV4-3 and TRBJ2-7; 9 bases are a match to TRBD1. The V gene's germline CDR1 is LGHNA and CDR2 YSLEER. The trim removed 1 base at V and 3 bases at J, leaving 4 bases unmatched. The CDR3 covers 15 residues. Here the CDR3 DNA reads TGCGCCAGCAGCCAAGGGACAGGGGACCTCTACGAGCAGTACTTC. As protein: CASSQGTGDLYEQYF.

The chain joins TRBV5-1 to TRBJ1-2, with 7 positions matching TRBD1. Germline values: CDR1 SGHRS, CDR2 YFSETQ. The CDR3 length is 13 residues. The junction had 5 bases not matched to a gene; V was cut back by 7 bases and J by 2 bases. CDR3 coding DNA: TGCGCCAGCGGGGAAGGGGGCAACTATGGCTACACCTTC. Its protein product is CASGEGGNYGYTF.

The CDR3 protein is CASSQAGQKYF. In DNA, the CDR3 is TGTGCCAGCAGCCAAGCGGGACAGAAATATTTT. The chain is built from TRBV4-2 and TRBJ1-3; 7 bases map to TRBD1. J gave up 15 bases and V 1 base, and 3 bases lay outside the gene matches. CDR1 is LGHNA and CDR2 is YNFKEQ in the germline V gene. The CDR3 sequence is 11 residues long.

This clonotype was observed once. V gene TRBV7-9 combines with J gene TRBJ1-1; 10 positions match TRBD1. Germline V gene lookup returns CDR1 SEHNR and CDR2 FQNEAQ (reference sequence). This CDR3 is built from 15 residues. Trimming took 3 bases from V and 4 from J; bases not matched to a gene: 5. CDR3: CASSFRQGAGTEAFF. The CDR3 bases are TGTGCCAGCAGCTTTCGACAGGGGGCAGGCACTGAAGCTTTCTTT.